This T cell receptor beta chain is from a study of T cell responses to AZD1222 COVID-19 vaccine. Some clones are missing from TCRdb's copy, which holds only in-frame ones; the method was immunoSEQ multiplex PCR. The sample consists of 90,000 to 150,000 clones, around 89% of them appearing once. The J segment lost 1 base and the V segment lost 0 bases, leaving 6 bases of the junction unmatched. The V gene's germline CDR1 is SGHAT and CDR2 FQNNGV. CDR3 length: 17 amino acids. Concerning this clone: No antigen is known for it.

The study's findings and limits: Baseline antibody screening turned up just a handful of seropositive AZD1222 recipients.

The sequence derives from an adult who received the AZD1222 COVID-19 vaccine. The chain couples TRBV11-2 to TRBJ2-1; 7 bases agree with TRBD2. This material consisted of peripheral blood, taken 28 days after the second AZD1222 dose. CDR3 residues: CASSLDITAGSYNEQFF. The CDR3 DNA reads as TGTGCCAGCAGCTTAGATATCACAGCGGGGTCCTACAATGAGCAGTTCTTC.